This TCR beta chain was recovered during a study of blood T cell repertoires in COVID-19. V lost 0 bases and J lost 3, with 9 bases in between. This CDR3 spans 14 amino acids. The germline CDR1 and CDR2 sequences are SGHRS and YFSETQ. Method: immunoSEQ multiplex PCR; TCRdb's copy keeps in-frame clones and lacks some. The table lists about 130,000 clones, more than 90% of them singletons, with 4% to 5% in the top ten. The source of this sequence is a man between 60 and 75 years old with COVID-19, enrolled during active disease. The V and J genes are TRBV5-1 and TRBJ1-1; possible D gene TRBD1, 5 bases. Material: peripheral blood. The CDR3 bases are TGCGCCAGCAGCTTGGCTCGGGGGGACACTGAAGCTTTCTTT. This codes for CASSLARGDTEAFF. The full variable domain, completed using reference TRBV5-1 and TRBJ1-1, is KAGVTQTPRYLIKTRGQQVTLSCSPISGHRSVSWYQQTPGQGLQFLFEYFSETQRNKGNFPGRFSGRQFSNSRSEMNVSTLELGDSALYLCASSLARGDTEAFFGQGTRLTVV.